The next 12 T cell receptor beta chains were all read from a single sample in a study of T cells expressing NK-cell markers (dated by TCRdb to about 2020). Libraries were prepared through 5' RACE. TCRdb lists the instrument as Illumina HiSeq 2000. Reprocessed by TCRdb, the reads give a single entry per CDR3 protein sequence, without DNA. The sample's records list under 500,000 distinct CDR3 sequences. 7.3% of the sample lies in the top ten. The sequencing sample was made of blood T cells: a sorted CD56 or NKG2C T cell subset, CD4+ or CD8+ T cells, or bulk PBMC T cells (not recorded which). The receptors shown here come from a woman aged 18-70 years in good health.

This chain joins TRBV27 and TRBJ2-7. Per germline, CDR1 MNHEY and CDR2 SMNVEV (reference sequence). The CDR3 is 12 amino acids. The CDR3 loop is CASSPLGNEQYF.

The V and J genes are TRBV7-8 and TRBJ2-1. This CDR3 is built from 16 residues. Germline loops: CDR1 SGHVS, CDR2 FQNEAQ. CDR3 protein: CASSLAVFSSYNEQFF. The variable domain in full, completed from reference TRBV7-8 and TRBJ2-1, reads GAGVSQSPRYKVAKRGQDVALRCDPISGHVSLFWYQQALGQGPEFLTYFQNEAQLDKSGLPSDRFFAERPEGSVSTLKIQRTQQEDSAVYLCASSLAVFSSYNEQFFGPGTRLTVL.

The chain carries TRBV20-1 and TRBJ1-6; TCRdb returns TRBD1, unconfirmable since there is no DNA. The CDR3 covers 15 residues. Per germline, CDR1 DFQATT and CDR2 SNEGSKA (reference sequence). The CDR3 reads CSARSPGQQNSPLHF.

The chain couples TRBV6-2 or TRBV6-3 to TRBJ2-2; TCRdb's D call, TRBD1, is unchecked because there is no DNA. Germline lookup yields CDR1 MNHEY and CDR2 SVGEGT. This CDR3 region has 15 residues. The CDR3 sequence: CASTPDRDHTGELFF.

This chain connects TRBV20-1 to TRBJ2-2. In germline, CDR1 is DFQATT, CDR2 SNEGSKA (reference sequence). CDR3 length: 15 residues. CDR3 amino acids: CSARAAEPNTGELFF.

This rearrangement joins TRBV10-3 to TRBJ2-7; TCRdb outputs TRBD1, but without DNA this stays unchecked. CDR1 is ENHRY and CDR2 is SYGVKD in the germline V gene. The CDR3 runs 12 residues. CDR3 in amino acids: CAISPTGVEQYF.

V and J are TRBV20-1 and TRBJ2-5; TCRdb calls TRBD1, which cannot be checked without DNA. CDR3 size: 14 residues. From germline, CDR1 is DFQATT and CDR2 SNEGSKA (reference sequence). This chain's CDR3 is CSAPGTGGRETQYF.

The V call is TRBV5-6, the J call TRBJ2-4; the D gene TCRdb calls, TRBD2, cannot be checked with no DNA. Germline V CDR1 and CDR2: SGHDT, YYEEEE. The CDR3 sequence is 15 residues long. CDR3 protein: CASTSGLATKNIQYF. Full variable domain (outside the CDR3, taken from reference TRBV5-6 and TRBJ2-4): DAGVTQSPTHLIKTRGQQVTLRCSPKSGHDTVSWYQQALGQGPQFIFQYYEEEERQRGNFPDRFSGHQFPNYSSELNVNALLLGDSALYLCASTSGLATKNIQYFGAGTRLSVL.

The CDR3 loop is CASSYAASVDTQYF. The chain joins TRBV6-5 to TRBJ2-3. There are 14 residues in the CDR3. Per germline, CDR1 MNHEY and CDR2 SVGAGI.

The CDR3 here is CSVFTLAGVNEQFF. The chain carries TRBV29-1 and TRBJ2-1; TCRdb names TRBD2, which stays unverified in the absence of DNA. This CDR3 has 14 amino acids. Per germline, CDR1 SQVTM and CDR2 ANQGSEA.

The V call is TRBV5-5, the J call TRBJ1-1. Germline CDR1 and CDR2: SGHKS and YYEKEE (reference sequence). CDR3 size: 13 residues. The CDR3 region is CASSLFINTEAFF.

This chain uses TRBV20-1 with TRBJ1-5; TCRdb selects TRBD1, and the lack of DNA leaves this call unchecked. The CDR3 contains 17 residues. Per the germline V gene, CDR1 is DFQATT and CDR2 is SNEGSKA (reference sequence). The CDR3 loop reads CSARPRDSQYSNQPQHF.